This T cell receptor beta chain appears in the sequencing data of a study of blood T cells in healthy people across ages. In germline, CDR1 is LGHNA, CDR2 YSLEER. CDR3 length: 17 residues. V lost 0 bases, J lost 2 bases, and 7 bases stayed unmatched. Together with a sample-barcoded 5' primer, a J-beta primer mix was included in a second PCR lasting about 6 to 11 cycles. Template switching added a 12-random-nucleotide identifier to every cDNA molecule. TCRdb re-called the 5' RACE reads through MiXCR, storing one row per CDR3 protein. The sample includes 1,500,000 or so distinct CDR3 sequences, 45% to 70% of them seen just once. Individuals who donated were healthy Caucasians from Russia aged about 6 to 100. Isolation of PBMCs gave at least 6 million cells per sample. In its sample, this clonotype was seen a few times. Its specificity is unknown. Regarding the study as a whole: PBMC samples, being unsorted, prevented any conclusive comparison of naive and antigen-experienced cells.

The TCR sequence derives from a man between 18 and 29 years old in good health. The source material was blood. This chain joins TRBV4-3 and TRBJ2-5, with TRBD2 matching 9 bases. CDR3 DNA sequence: TGCGCCAGCAGCCAAGAAGGGAGACTAGCGGCTCAAGAGACCCAGTACTTC. This sequence encodes CASSQEGRLAAQETQYF.